This T cell receptor beta chain was captured by sequencing in a study of blood T cell repertoires in COVID-19. Across the whole study: PBMCs, B-cell-depleted T cells, or T cells were the source of the cDNA or gDNA that made up the material.

CDR3 length: 15 amino acids. Trimming removed 6 bases from V and 8 bases from J; junction bases left unmatched: 11. CDR1 is LGHNT, CDR2 FRNRAP, per germline. Original processing methods: Cell counts per sample came from amplifying reference gene primers. Some clones are missing from TCRdb's copy, which holds only in-frame ones; the method was immunoSEQ multiplex PCR. V and J calls and clone size come straight from that table; D and trimming were deduced from the DNA. Seen here are 80,000 to 100,000 clones, roughly nine tenths observed once, and the top ten hold 10%. This TCR was sampled from a man in his fifties with acute or convalescent COVID-19. Sequenced sample: peripheral blood. The rearrangement uses TRBV12-5 and TRBJ2-1; 9 bases match TRBD1. The CDR3 region is CASGPGTGYEDEQFF. Written as DNA, the CDR3 is TGTGCTAGTGGCCCCGGGACAGGGTATGAGGATGAGCAGTTCTTC. The full variable domain, its missing parts supplied by reference TRBV12-5 and TRBJ2-1, is DARVTQTPRHKVTEMGQEVTMRCQPILGHNTVFWYRQTMMQGLELLAYFRNRAPLDDSGMPKDRFSAEMPDATLATLKIQPSEPRDSAVYFCASGPGTGYEDEQFFGPGTRLTVL.